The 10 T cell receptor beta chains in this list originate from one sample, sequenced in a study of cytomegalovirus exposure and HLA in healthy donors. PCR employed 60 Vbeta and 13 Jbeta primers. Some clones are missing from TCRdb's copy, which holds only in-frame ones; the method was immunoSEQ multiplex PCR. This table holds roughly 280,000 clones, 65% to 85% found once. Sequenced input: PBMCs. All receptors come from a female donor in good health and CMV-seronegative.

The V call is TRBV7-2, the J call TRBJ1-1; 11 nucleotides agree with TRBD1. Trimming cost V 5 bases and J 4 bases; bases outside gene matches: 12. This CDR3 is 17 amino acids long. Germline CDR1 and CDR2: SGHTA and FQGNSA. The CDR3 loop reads CASSGPGTGGSGTEAFF. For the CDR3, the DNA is TGTGCCAGCAGCGGGCCCGGGACAGGGGGGTCGGGCACTGAAGCTTTCTTT.

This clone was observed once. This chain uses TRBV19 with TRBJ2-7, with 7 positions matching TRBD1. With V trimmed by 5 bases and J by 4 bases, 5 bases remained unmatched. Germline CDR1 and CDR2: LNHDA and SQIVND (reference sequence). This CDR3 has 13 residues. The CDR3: CASSLEQGYEQYF. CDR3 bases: TGTGCCAGTAGTCTCGAACAGGGGTACGAGCAGTACTTC.

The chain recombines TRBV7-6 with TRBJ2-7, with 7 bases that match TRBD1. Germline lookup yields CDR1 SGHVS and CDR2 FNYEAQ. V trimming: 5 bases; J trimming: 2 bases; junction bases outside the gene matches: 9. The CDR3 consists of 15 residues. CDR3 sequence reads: CASSPGQTKAYEQYF. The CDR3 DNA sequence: TGTGCCAGCAGCCCGGGACAGACAAAAGCCTACGAGCAGTACTTC.

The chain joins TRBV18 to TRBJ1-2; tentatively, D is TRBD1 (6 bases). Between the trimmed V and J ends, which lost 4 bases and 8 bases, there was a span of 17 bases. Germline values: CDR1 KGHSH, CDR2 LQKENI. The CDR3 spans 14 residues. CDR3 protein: CASSRDDRNGGYTF. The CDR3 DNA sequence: TGTGCCAGCTCACGAGACGACAGGAATGGAGGCTACACCTTC.

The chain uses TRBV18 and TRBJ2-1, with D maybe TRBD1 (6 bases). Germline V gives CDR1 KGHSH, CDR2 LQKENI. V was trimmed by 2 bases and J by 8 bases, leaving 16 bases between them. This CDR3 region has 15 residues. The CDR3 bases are TGTGCCAGCTCACCAACCGGGACAAGGTTCGATGAGCAGTTCTTC. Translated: CASSPTGTRFDEQFF.

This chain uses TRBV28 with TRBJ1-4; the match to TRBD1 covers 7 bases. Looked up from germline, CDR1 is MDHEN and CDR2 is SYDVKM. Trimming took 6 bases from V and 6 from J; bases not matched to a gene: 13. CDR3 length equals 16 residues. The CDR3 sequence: CASRPIAGQRDEKLFF. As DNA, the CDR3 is TGTGCCAGCAGACCTATAGCGGGACAGAGAGATGAAAAACTGTTTTTT.

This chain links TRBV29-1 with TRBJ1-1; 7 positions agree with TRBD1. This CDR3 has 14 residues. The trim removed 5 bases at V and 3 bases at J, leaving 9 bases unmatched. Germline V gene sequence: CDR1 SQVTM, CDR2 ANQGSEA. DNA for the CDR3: TGCAGCGTTCGAAACAGGGGTGAGGACACTGAAGCTTTCTTT. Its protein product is CSVRNRGEDTEAFF.

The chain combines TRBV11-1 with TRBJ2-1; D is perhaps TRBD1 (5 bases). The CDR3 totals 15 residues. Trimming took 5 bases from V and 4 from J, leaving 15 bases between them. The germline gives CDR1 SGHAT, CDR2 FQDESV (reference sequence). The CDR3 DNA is TGTGCCAGCAGCAGTCGACAGATTTTATACAATGAGCAGTTCTTC. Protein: CASSSRQILYNEQFF.

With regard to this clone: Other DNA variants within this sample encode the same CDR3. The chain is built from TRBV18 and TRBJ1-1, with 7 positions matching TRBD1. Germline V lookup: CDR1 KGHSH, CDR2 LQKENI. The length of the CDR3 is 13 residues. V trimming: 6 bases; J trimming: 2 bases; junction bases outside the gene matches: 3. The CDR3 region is CASSTGENTEAFF. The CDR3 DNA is TGTGCCAGCTCCACAGGGGAAAACACTGAAGCTTTCTTT.

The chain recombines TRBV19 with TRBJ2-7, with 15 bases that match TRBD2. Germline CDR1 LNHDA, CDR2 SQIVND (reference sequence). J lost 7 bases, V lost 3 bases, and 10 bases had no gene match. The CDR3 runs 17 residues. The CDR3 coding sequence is TGTGCCAGTAGTATCGGACTAGCGGGAGGGACCCTAGGGGAGCAGTACTTC. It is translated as CASSIGLAGGTLGEQYF.